The 25 T cell receptor beta chains listed next were all sequenced from one sample in a study of blood T cells in healthy people across ages. Sample-barcoded 5' priming and a J-beta primer mix drove a second PCR of roughly 6 to 12 cycles. From the 5' RACE reads, TCRdb called clonotypes with MiXCR, one entry per CDR3 protein. The sample lists approximately 1.5 million distinct CDR3 sequences; about 32% were seen once. Input material: blood. The receptors derive from a woman between 25 and 40 years old in good health.

In its sample, this clonotype was seen a few times. The chain has TRBV7-3 and TRBJ1-2; 7 nucleotides agree with TRBD1. V gave up 5 bases and J gave up 4 bases; unmatched junction bases: 10. This CDR3 is built from 15 residues. The germline gives CDR1 SGHTA, CDR2 FQGTGA. CDR3 protein: CASSPDPGQLYGYTF. For the CDR3, the DNA is TGTGCCAGCAGCCCTGACCCGGGACAGCTCTATGGCTACACCTTC.

The chain couples TRBV11-2 to TRBJ2-1; TRBD2 matches at 8 bases. With V trimmed by 6 bases and J by 7 bases, 14 bases remained unmatched. CDR3 length: 16 amino acids. Looked up from germline, CDR1 is SGHAT and CDR2 is FQNNGV. CDR3 DNA sequence: TGTGCCAGCAGGACTAATCGGGGGGGCCGGGGTAATGAGCAGTTCTTC. This codes for CASRTNRGGRGNEQFF.

This clonotype showed up just a few times. V and J are TRBV7-3 and TRBJ2-7; 9 positions agree with TRBD2. The better agreement between TRBJ2-5 and the DNA end casts doubt on the J call. In germline, CDR1 is SGHTA, CDR2 FQGTGA. The CDR3 has 16 amino acids. As DNA, the CDR3 is TGTGCCAGCAGCTTAGTCGGCGGGGGGGCGAAGGAGACCCAGTACTTC. Residues: CASSLVGGGAKETQYF.

V usage is TRBV4-1 and J usage is TRBJ1-2; D possibly corresponds to TRBD1 (5 bases). The CDR3 covers 14 residues. V was pared by 0 bases and J by 3 bases, with 8 bases between. Looked up from germline, CDR1 is MGHRA and CDR2 is YSYEKL. The CDR3 spells CASSQDQGDYGYTF. CDR3 DNA sequence: TGCGCCAGCAGCCAAGATCAGGGTGACTATGGCTACACCTTC.

This clonotype has just a few counts. The chain employs TRBV7-6 and TRBJ2-7, with unresolved D. The CDR3 is 14 residues long. Looked up from germline, CDR1 is SGHVS and CDR2 is FNYEAQ. With 4 bases removed from V and 2 bases from J, the gap between germline ends came to 12 bases. CDR3: CASSSMTPTYEQYF. CDR3 bases: TGTGCCAGCAGCTCCATGACCCCTACCTACGAGCAGTACTTC.

The chain carries TRBV29-1 and TRBJ1-2, with 12 positions matching TRBD1. After removal of 3 bases from V and 5 bases from J, the junction contained 7 bases not matched to a gene. In germline, CDR1 is SQVTM, CDR2 ANQGSEA. CDR3 length: 15 amino acids. In DNA, the CDR3 is TGCAGCGTTGAGGGGACAGGGGGCGCAGGGTATGGCTACACCTTC. Its translation: CSVEGTGGAGYGYTF.

This clonotype was picked up a small number of times. V usage is TRBV7-8 and J usage is TRBJ2-5; D call uncertain. Trimming cost V 1 base and J 5 bases, with 14 bases left between them. The CDR3 has 15 residues. From germline, CDR1 is SGHVS and CDR2 FQNEAQ. The CDR3 coding sequence is TGTGCCAGCAGCTTAGAGGCAGACAAGGAGGAGACCCAGTACTTC. This sequence encodes CASSLEADKEETQYF.

The V gene is TRBV21-1, the J gene TRBJ2-3; the D call in the table, TRBD1, was not verified against the DNA. TRBV21-1 is described as a pseudogene. The CDR3 contains 18 residues. The CDR3 reads CASSKAGGGGSGTDTQYF. CDR3 in DNA: TGTGCCAGCAGCAAAGCCGGCGGAGGGGGTTCGGGCACAGATACGCAGTATTTT.

This clonotype appeared a few times. The chain has TRBV20-1 and TRBJ2-3; D is uncertain. The CDR3 sequence is 14 residues long. Trimming removed 5 bases from V and 2 bases from J, with 14 bases in between. Germline CDR1 DFQATT, CDR2 SNEGSKA (reference sequence). The CDR3: CSAEGMTVTDTQYF. For the CDR3, the DNA is TGCAGTGCTGAAGGGATGACGGTCACAGATACGCAGTATTTT.

The table lists this clonotype with many counts. V gene TRBV10-3 combines with J gene TRBJ2-7; 7 bases line up with TRBD2. Germline V gene sequence: CDR1 ENHRY, CDR2 SYGVKD. This CDR3 has 15 residues. Trimming at V came to 3 bases and at J to 0 bases, leaving 5 bases not matched to a gene. The CDR3 DNA is TGTGCCATCAGTGAAGGTTCGGGGGGCTCCTACGAGCAGTACTTC. Protein product: CAISEGSGGSYEQYF.

This clonotype was counted between two and nine times. The chain uses TRBV20-1 and TRBJ2-1; D is uncertain. CDR3 size: 14 residues. The germline gives CDR1 DFQATT, CDR2 SNEGSKA (reference sequence). Trimming stripped 2 bases from V and 9 bases from J, with 17 bases between. The CDR3 loop reads CSARLVPRLGEQFF. The CDR3 nucleotides read TGCAGTGCTAGATTGGTTCCTAGGTTAGGTGAGCAGTTCTTC.

The CDR3 DNA reads TGTGCGTTGGGGAGGAGCTCCTACGAGCAGTACTTC. Residues: CALGRSSYEQYF. The chain has TRBV30 and TRBJ2-7; tentatively, D is TRBD2 (6 bases). This CDR3 region has 12 residues. Germline assignment: CDR1 GTSNPN and CDR2 SVGIG (reference sequence).

The chain has TRBV9 and TRBJ2-2; 9 positions agree with TRBD1. The CDR3 consists of 16 residues. J lost 2 bases, V lost 4 bases, and 6 bases had no gene match. Germline loops: CDR1 SGDLS, CDR2 YYNGEE. CDR3 DNA sequence: TGTGCCAGCAGCACAGGGGGCGCGTCCAACACCGGGGAGCTGTTTTTT. The encoded protein is CASSTGGASNTGELFF. Supplemented by reference TRBV9 and TRBJ2-2, the full variable domain reads DSGVTQTPKHLITATGQRVTLRCSPRSGDLSVYWYQQSLDQGLQFLIQYYNGEERAKGNILERFSAQQFPDLHSELNLSSLELGDSALYFCASSTGGASNTGELFFGEGSRLTVL.

The chain is built from TRBV7-9 and TRBJ1-2; D call uncertain. This CDR3 has 15 amino acids. The germline gives CDR1 SEHNR, CDR2 FQNEAQ (reference sequence). V dropped 4 bases and J dropped 4 bases, with 16 bases sitting between them. CDR3 sequence reads: CASSSDRALGYGYTF. CDR3 bases: TGTGCCAGCAGCTCCGACCGGGCCCTAGGCTATGGCTACACCTTC.

This clonotype was recorded only once. V usage is TRBV11-2 and J usage is TRBJ1-2; TRBD1 agrees at 7 bases. Losses at the gene ends were 5 bases for V and 8 bases for J; bases not matched to a gene: 11. Germline CDR1 SGHAT, CDR2 FQNNGV. The CDR3 runs 14 residues. The CDR3, as DNA: TGTGCCAGCAGCACCTCCCAAGACAGGGTCGGCTACACCTTC. Its translation: CASSTSQDRVGYTF.

This clonotype was found many times. Here the CDR3 DNA reads TGTGCCAGCAGCGTAGAAGGGTACAATGAGCAGTTCTTC. Its translation is CASSVEGYNEQFF. The chain is built from TRBV9 and TRBJ2-1; no clear D gene. Germline CDR1 SGDLS, CDR2 YYNGEE. The CDR3 spans 13 residues. Between the trimmed V and J ends, which lost 0 bases and 4 bases, there was a span of 5 bases.

This clonotype turned up a few times. The chain recombines TRBV12-3 or TRBV12-4 with TRBJ2-5; the D gene is possibly TRBD1 (5 bases). This CDR3 has 12 amino acids. V lost 8 bases to trimming and J lost 5 bases, with 12 bases between them. The CDR3 region has the DNA TGTGCCAGCCGAGTAGACAGTGAGACCCAGTACTTC. Translating it yields CASRVDSETQYF.

This clonotype has a count of ten or more. The J gene is TRBJ2-3, the V gene TRBV29-1; 8 nucleotides match TRBD1. Trimming removed 3 bases from V and 5 bases from J; junction bases left unmatched: 4. The CDR3 length is 13 residues. CDR1 and CDR2 (germline): SQVTM, ANQGSEA. The DNA for the CDR3 is TGCAGCGTTGACCAGGGGGCGTTAGATACGCAGTATTTT. Translating it yields CSVDQGALDTQYF.

This rearrangement joins TRBV2 to TRBJ2-7, with D perhaps matching TRBD2 (5 bases). CDR3 length: 15 residues. Germline assignment: CDR1 SNHLY and CDR2 FYNNEI. The ends were cut back, 2 bases at V and 4 bases at J, with 15 bases in the middle. The CDR3 DNA reads TGTGCCAGCAGTGAATTACCGGGAACGATTTACGAGCAGTACTTC. The encoded protein is CASSELPGTIYEQYF.

J is TRBJ2-2 and V is TRBV7-2, with TRBD2 as a possible D gene (5 bases). CDR1 SGHTA and CDR2 FQGNSA come from the germline V gene. CDR3 length: 16 residues. Trimming removed 3 bases from V and 3 bases from J, with 14 bases in between. Here the CDR3 DNA reads TGTGCCAGCAGCTTCCTTGGACTTAGCTACACCGGGGAGCTGTTTTTT. Residues: CASSFLGLSYTGELFF.

J is TRBJ2-7 and V is TRBV6-5; TRBD1 matches at 8 bases. Per the germline V gene, CDR1 is MNHEY and CDR2 is SVGAGI. V was clipped by 6 bases and J by 3 bases; unmatched bases: 7. The CDR3 sequence is 14 residues long. The CDR3 reads CASRETGAVYEQYF. The CDR3 coding sequence is TGTGCCAGCAGGGAGACAGGGGCGGTCTACGAGCAGTACTTC.

In its sample, this clonotype was seen a few times. The chain carries TRBV7-9 and TRBJ2-7, with D tentatively TRBD2 (6 bases). CDR1 SEHNR and CDR2 FQNEAQ come from the germline V gene (reference sequence). The germline V and J ends were trimmed by 5 bases and 5 bases, with 16 bases remaining between them. The CDR3 loop spans 14 amino acids. CDR3 nucleotides: TGTGCCAGCAGCCCTCACCGCTCGGGAGACGAGCAGTACTTC. This encodes CASSPHRSGDEQYF. Filled out from reference TRBV7-9 and TRBJ2-7, the complete variable domain reads DTGVSQNPRHKITKRGQNVTFRCDPISEHNRLYWYRQTLGQGPEFLTYFQNEAQLEKSRLLSDRFSAERPKGSFSTLEIQRTEQGDSAMYLCASSPHRSGDEQYFGPGTRLTVT.

Only a few counts were recorded for this clonotype. The chain combines TRBV20-1 with TRBJ2-1; possible D gene TRBD2, 5 bases. There are 17 residues in the CDR3. V was trimmed by 3 bases and J by 10 bases, leaving 28 bases between them. The germline V gene encodes CDR1 DFQATT and CDR2 SNEGSKA (reference sequence). This CDR3 reads CSARRATLDPESWEQFF. CDR3 in DNA: TGCAGTGCTAGGCGGGCGACGTTGGACCCCGAAAGTTGGGAGCAGTTCTTC.

Regarding this clonotype: A single base separates this from a much larger clone, so it may be a read error. This chain joins TRBV29-1 and TRBJ2-5, with 12 bases aligning to TRBD2. The V gene end was trimmed by 4 bases and the J gene end by 11 bases; junction bases not matched to a gene: 8. Germline V gene lookup returns CDR1 SQVTM and CDR2 ANQGSEA. The CDR3 has 13 amino acids. The CDR3 DNA sequence: TGCAGCGTTGGGCTAGCGGGAGGGGATGAGCAGTACTTC. This sequence encodes CSVGLAGGDEQYF.

This chain joins TRBV28 and TRBJ1-1; D is unclear. CDR1 and CDR2 from the germline V gene are MDHEN and SYDVKM. The CDR3 is made up of 14 amino acids. V was clipped by 8 bases and J by 1 base, with 14 bases between them. The DNA for the CDR3 is TGTGCCAGCCCACCCTTAGGAGGGAACACTGAAGCTTTCTTT. Its translation: CASPPLGGNTEAFF.